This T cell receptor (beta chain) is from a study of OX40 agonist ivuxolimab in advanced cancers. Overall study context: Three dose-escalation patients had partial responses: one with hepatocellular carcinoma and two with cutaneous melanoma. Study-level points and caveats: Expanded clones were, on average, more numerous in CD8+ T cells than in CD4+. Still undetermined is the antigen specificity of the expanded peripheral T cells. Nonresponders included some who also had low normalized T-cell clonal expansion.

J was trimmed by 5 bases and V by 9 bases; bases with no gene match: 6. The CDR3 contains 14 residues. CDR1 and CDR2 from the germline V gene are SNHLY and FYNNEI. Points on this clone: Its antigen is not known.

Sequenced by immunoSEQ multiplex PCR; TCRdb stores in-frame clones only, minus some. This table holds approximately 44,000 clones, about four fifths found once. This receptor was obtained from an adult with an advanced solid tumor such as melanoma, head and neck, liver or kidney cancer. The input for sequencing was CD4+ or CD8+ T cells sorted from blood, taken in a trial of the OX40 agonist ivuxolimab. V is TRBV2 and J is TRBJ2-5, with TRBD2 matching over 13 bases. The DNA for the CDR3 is TGTGCCAGTACTAGCGGGAGGGGATCGGAGACCCAGTACTTC. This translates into CASTSGRGSETQYF.